The rows below give T cell receptor beta chains drawn from one sample of a study of prognosis after radiotherapy for stage I lung cancer. Each CDR3 protein gets one entry after TCRdb re-called the multiplex PCR reads with MiXCR. Among over 25,000 distinct CDR3 sequences listed, around 46% were seen once. Here the sequenced sample was PBMCs, taken before or after stereotactic body radiation therapy (not recorded which). The receptor set was obtained from a donor at least 50 years old with non-small cell lung cancer. Each CDR3 is given with its conserved first and last residue. The order of the fields is J gene, clone size, D gene, V gene, CDR3 DNA, CDR3 protein. A D gene is named only where the DNA matches it firmly. Clone size appears in some rows only: once, few, many, or a class for an expanded clone.

>TRBJ2-7|NA|NA|TRBV28
TGTGCCAGCATTTTCCCCCTCCCGGGTAACTACGAGCAGTACTTC
CASIFPLPGNYEQYF
>TRBJ2-5|NA|TRBD2|TRBV5-4
TGTGCCAGCAGCTTGAGGCTAGCGGGACAAGAGACCCAGTACTTC
CASSLRLAGQETQYF
>TRBJ1-2|many|TRBD1|TRBV5-6
TGTGCCAGCAACCCGCTTGGGGACAGGGGGCCAGATGGCTACACCTTC
CASNPLGDRGPDGYTF
>TRBJ2-1|many|TRBD2|TRBV24-1
TGTGCCACCAGTGATCGCACCACCCTAGCGGGGGGATACAATGAGCAGTTCTTC
CATSDRTTLAGGYNEQFF
>TRBJ2-3|many|NA|TRBV12-5
TGTGCTAGTGGTCCCCCGTCGAGGGCAGGGTCGCCAGATACGCAGTATTTT
CASGPPSRAGSPDTQYF
>TRBJ2-7|NA|NA|TRBV11-2
TGTGCCAGCAGCTCGAGGACGGGATCTAACGAGCAGTACTTC
CASSSRTGSNEQYF
>TRBJ2-2|NA|NA|TRBV5-1
TGCGCCAGCGGCTTCGAGATTTCGAACACCGGGGAGCTGTTTTTT
CASGFEISNTGELFF
>TRBJ2-5|many|NA|TRBV24-1
TGTGCCACCAGTGATTTGGGTTCCCCGGACCAAGAGACCCAGTACTTC
CATSDLGSPDQETQYF
>TRBJ1-5|NA|NA|TRBV6-2/TRBV6-3
TGTGCCAGCAGTAACCCAGGTGTAAATCAGCCCCATCATTTT
CASSNPGVNQPHHF
>TRBJ1-5|many|NA|TRBV12-5
TGTGCTAGTGGTCAGGGAACGAGTCAGCCCCAGCATTTT
CASGQGTSQPQHF
>TRBJ1-5|NA|NA|TRBV5-1
TGCGCCAGCAGCTTGGAGGACAGCCGCAATCAGCCCCAGCATTTT
CASSLEDSRNQPQHF
>TRBJ1-5|NA|TRBD1|TRBV6-2/TRBV6-3
TGTGCCAGCAGTGAACGACAGGGGGCGTGGGGTCAGGCCCAGCATTTT
CASSERQGAWGQAQHF
>TRBJ2-1|many|TRBD2|TRBV7-3
TGTGCCAGCAGCTTAGGATCTAGCGGGAGATTCTATGAGCAGTTCTTC
CASSLGSSGRFYEQFF
>TRBJ2-5|many|NA|TRBV4-3
TGCGCCAGCAGCCAAGATGTGGCAGGGAAGACCCAGTACTTC
CASSQDVAGKTQYF
>TRBJ1-2|many|NA|TRBV2
TGTGCCAGCAGGGGGGACAACTCCTATGGCTACACCTTC
CASRGDNSYGYTF
>TRBJ2-5|many|NA|TRBV20-1
TGCAGTGCTACGGGCAGAGGGGAGACCCAGTACTTC
CSATGRGETQYF
>TRBJ2-4|many|NA|TRBV3-1
TGTGCCAGCAGCCAAGACTGGAGACTGCCCCTTTTAGCCAAAAACATTCAGTACTTC
CASSQDWRLPLLAKNIQYF
>TRBJ1-4|many|NA|TRBV5-1
TGCGCCAGCAGCTCAAGACCGGACGGGAGCATAAGTGAAAAACTGTTTTTT
CASSSRPDGSISEKLFF
>TRBJ2-7|NA|TRBD2|TRBV2
TGTGCGAGCAAGCTGGGGGGGGTCTACGAGCAGTACTTC
CASKLGGVYEQYF
>TRBJ2-2|many|NA|TRBV20-1
TGCAGTGCCCGCCGGGGGGCGGGGTCGTACACCGGGGAGCTGTTTTTT
CSARRGAGSYTGELFF
>TRBJ2-5|many|TRBD2|TRBV20-1
TGCAGTGCTAGACTAGCGGAAGAGACCCAGTACTTC
CSARLAEETQYF
>TRBJ2-5|many|NA|TRBV24-1
TGTGCCACCAGTGATCCCATGGATCCCCTGGCCCAAGAGACCCAGTACTTC
CATSDPMDPLAQETQYF